This is a list of T cell receptor beta chains from one sample in a study of blood T cell repertoires in COVID-19. TCRdb's table, derived via immunoSEQ multiplex PCR, lists solely in-frame clones and lacks some. This sample has under 300,000 clones, with approximately 80% found just once. Sample: peripheral blood. These TCRs come from a woman aged 40 to 50 who had recovered from COVID-19. Each CDR3 is given with its conserved first and last residue. D genes are given only for firm matches. Size is omitted from some rows. Given values are once, few, many or a class for expanded clones.

TRBD2	NA	TRBJ2-7	TRBV30	CAWSRGGRGEQYF	TGTGCCTGGAGTCGGGGGGGCCGAGGAGAGCAGTACTTC
TRBD2	once	TRBJ2-3	TRBV7-9	CASSLGSSSGATDTQYF	TGTGCCAGCAGCTTAGGCTCCTCTAGCGGAGCCACAGATACGCAGTATTTT
NA	few	TRBJ2-2	TRBV10-1	CAVQGLGGELFF	TGCGCCGTCCAGGGTTTGGGCGGGGAGCTGTTTTTT
TRBD1	NA	TRBJ1-3	TRBV18	CASSPEGQGSGNTIYF	TGTGCCAGCTCACCCGAGGGACAGGGGAGCGGAAACACCATATATTTT
TRBD2	NA	TRBJ2-5	TRBV9	CASSVVERGVGTQYF	TGTGCCAGCAGCGTAGTGGAGCGGGGGGTAGGGACCCAGTACTTC
TRBD1	NA	TRBJ1-4	TRBV19	CASGWTGSREKLFF	TGTGCCAGTGGGTGGACAGGGTCAAGAGAAAAACTGTTTTTT
NA	NA	TRBJ1-1	TRBV28	CASSLLSTYEVGEAFF	TGTGCCAGCAGTTTATTGAGCACATATGAGGTAGGTGAAGCTTTCTTT
NA	once	TRBJ1-1	TRBV5-6	CASSSTGTWGTEAFF	TGTGCCAGCAGCTCAACAGGGACCTGGGGTACTGAAGCTTTCTTT
NA	NA	TRBJ2-5	TRBV25-1	CASSEAGSYQETQYF	TGTGCCAGCAGTGAAGCGGGATCGTACCAAGAGACCCAGTACTTC
TRBD2	NA	TRBJ2-1	TRBV7-9	CASSLWERGAEQFF	TGTGCCAGCAGCTTATGGGAGCGGGGGGCCGAGCAGTTCTTC
NA	NA	TRBJ1-1	TRBV6-5	CASSNFRNTEAFF	TGTGCCAGCAGCAATTTTAGGAACACTGAAGCTTTCTTT
TRBD1	once	TRBJ1-2	TRBV6-2/TRBV6-3	CASSSPRDSNYGYTF	TGTGCCAGCAGTTCCCCTCGGGACAGTAACTATGGCTACACCTTC
TRBD1	NA	TRBJ1-5	TRBV5-1	CASSLGTGYNQPQHF	TGCGCCAGCAGCTTAGGGACAGGGTACAATCAGCCCCAGCATTTT
NA	NA	TRBJ1-1	TRBV9	CASSVRGSTEAFF	TGTGCCAGCAGCGTGCGGGGAAGCACTGAAGCTTTCTTT
NA	NA	TRBJ2-1	TRBV11-2	CASSLASGDEQFF	TGTGCCAGCAGCTTAGCGTCCGGTGATGAGCAGTTCTTC
NA	NA	TRBJ1-4	TRBV3-1/TRBV3-2	CASSHTALNEKLFF	TGTGCCAGCAGCCACACAGCCCTTAATGAAAAACTGTTTTTT
NA	NA	TRBJ2-5	TRBV7-2	CASALGPEQTQYF	TGTGCCAGCGCCCTAGGCCCGGAGCAGACCCAGTACTTC
TRBD1	NA	TRBJ1-3	TRBV18	CASSRTGPDSGNTIYF	TGTGCCAGCTCGCGGACAGGGCCAGACTCTGGAAACACCATATATTTT
NA	NA	TRBJ2-3	TRBV4-3	CASSQEVGTQYF	TGCGCCAGCAGCCAAGAGGTCGGTACGCAGTATTTT
NA	NA	TRBJ1-5	TRBV28	CASGVERADQPQHF	TGTGCCAGCGGAGTTGAGAGGGCAGATCAGCCCCAGCATTTT